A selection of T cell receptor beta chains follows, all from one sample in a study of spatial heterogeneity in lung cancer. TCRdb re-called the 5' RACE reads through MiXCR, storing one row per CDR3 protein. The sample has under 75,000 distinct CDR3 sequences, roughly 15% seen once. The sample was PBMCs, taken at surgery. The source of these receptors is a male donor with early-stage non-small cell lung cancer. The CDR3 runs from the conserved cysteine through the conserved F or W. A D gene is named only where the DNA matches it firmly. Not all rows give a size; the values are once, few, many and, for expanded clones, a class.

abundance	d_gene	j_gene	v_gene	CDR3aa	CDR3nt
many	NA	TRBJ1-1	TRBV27	CASSLGSGTEAFF	TGTGCCAGCAGTTTGGGCAGTGGCACTGAAGCTTTCTTT
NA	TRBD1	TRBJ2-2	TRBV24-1	CATADRGYTGELFF	TGTGCCACCGCGGACAGGGGGTACACCGGGGAGCTGTTTTTT
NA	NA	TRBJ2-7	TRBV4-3	CASSQGGQGSYEQYF	TGCGCCAGCAGCCAGGGGGGCCAAGGGTCGTACGAGCAGTACTTC
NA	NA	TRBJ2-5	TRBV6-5	CASSPTWGETQYF	TGTGCCAGCAGCCCTACTTGGGGAGAGACCCAGTACTTC
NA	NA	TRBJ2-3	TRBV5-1	CASRVQASSDTQYF	TGCGCCAGCAGGGTCCAGGCCTCCTCAGATACGCAGTATTTT
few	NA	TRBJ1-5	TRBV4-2	CASSQGDTNQPQHF	TGTGCCAGCAGCCAAGGGGACACCAATCAGCCCCAGCATTTT
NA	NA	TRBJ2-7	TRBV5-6	CASGGVGYEQYF	TGTGCCAGCGGAGGAGTCGGCTACGAGCAGTACTTC
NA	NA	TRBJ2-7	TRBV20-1	CSARGAFTASSYEQYF	TGCAGTGCTAGGGGAGCCTTTACGGCTAGCTCCTACGAGCAGTACTTC
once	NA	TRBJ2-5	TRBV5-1	CASSLIPSQETQYF	TGCGCCAGCAGCTTGATCCCCAGCCAAGAGACCCAGTACTTC
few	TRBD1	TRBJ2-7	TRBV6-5	CASSSNADRVHEQYF	TGTGCCAGCAGTTCGAACGCCGACAGGGTCCACGAGCAGTACTTC
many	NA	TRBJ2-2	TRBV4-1	CASSQVNLGFREELFF	TGCGCCAGCAGCCAGGTTAATTTAGGGTTTAGGGAGGAGCTGTTTTTT
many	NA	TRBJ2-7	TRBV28	CASSRADEQYF	TGTGCCAGCTCCAGGGCCGACGAGCAGTACTTC
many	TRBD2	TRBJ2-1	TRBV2	CASRGLAGENEQFF	TGTGCCAGCAGGGGACTAGCGGGTGAGAATGAGCAGTTCTTC
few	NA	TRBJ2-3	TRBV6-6	CASSWETRSTDTQYF	TGTGCCAGCAGTTGGGAAACCCGTAGCACAGATACGCAGTATTTT
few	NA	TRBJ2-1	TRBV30	CAHKRSGNEQFF	TGTGCCCATAAGCGCAGCGGCAATGAGCAGTTCTTC
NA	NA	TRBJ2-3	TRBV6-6	CASSYGPFPEYF	TGTGCCAGCAGTTACGGACCTTTTCCCGAGTATTTT
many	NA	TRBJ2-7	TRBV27	CASSFSGDGNEQYF	TGTGCCAGCAGTTTTTCCGGTGACGGAAACGAGCAGTACTTC
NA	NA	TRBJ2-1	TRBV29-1	CSVRGRSANEQFF	TGCAGCGTTAGAGGCCGAAGTGCAAATGAGCAGTTCTTC
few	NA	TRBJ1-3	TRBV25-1	CATASSGNTIYF	TGTGCCACCGCTAGCTCTGGAAACACCATATATTTT
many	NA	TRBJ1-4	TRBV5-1	CASSLKPGQDNEKLFF	TGCGCCAGCAGCTTGAAGCCAGGGCAAGATAATGAAAAACTGTTTTTT
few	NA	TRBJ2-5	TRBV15	CATSSRDWAQETQYF	TGTGCCACCAGCAGCAGGGATTGGGCTCAAGAGACCCAGTACTTC
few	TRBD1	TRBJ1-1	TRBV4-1	CASSQERQGVEAFF	TGCGCCAGCAGCCAAGAAAGACAGGGCGTTGAAGCTTTCTTT
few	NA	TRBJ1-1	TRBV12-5	CASGLVTLSQGTNTEAFF	TGTGCTAGTGGTTTGGTTACTTTATCACAAGGTACGAACACTGAAGCTTTCTTT
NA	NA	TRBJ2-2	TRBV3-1	CASSQDWAPNTGELFF	TGTGCCAGCAGCCAAGACTGGGCTCCGAACACCGGGGAGCTGTTTTTT
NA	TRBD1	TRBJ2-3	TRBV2	CASTGGITDTQYF	TGTGCCAGCACAGGGGGTATCACAGATACGCAGTATTTT
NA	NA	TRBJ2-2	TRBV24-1	CATSDTGQNTGELFF	TGTGCCACCAGTGATACGGGACAGAACACCGGGGAGCTGTTTTTT
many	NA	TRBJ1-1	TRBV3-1	CASSNTGTEAFF	TGTGCCAGCAGTAATACGGGCACTGAAGCTTTCTTT
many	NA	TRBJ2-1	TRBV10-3	CAISDGVAVYNEQFF	TGTGCCATCAGTGACGGGGTAGCGGTCTACAATGAGCAGTTCTTC
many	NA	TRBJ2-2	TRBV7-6	CASSLNEVAGELFF	TGTGCCAGCAGCTTAAATGAGGTCGCCGGGGAGCTGTTTTTT
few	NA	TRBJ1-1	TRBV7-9	CASSLIQGAHLDMNTEAFF	TGTGCCAGCAGCTTAATACAGGGAGCTCATCTCGACATGAACACTGAAGCTTTCTTT
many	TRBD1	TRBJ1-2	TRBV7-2	CASSPRGQGGGYTF	TGTGCCAGCAGCCCCCGTGGACAGGGGGGTGGCTACACCTTC